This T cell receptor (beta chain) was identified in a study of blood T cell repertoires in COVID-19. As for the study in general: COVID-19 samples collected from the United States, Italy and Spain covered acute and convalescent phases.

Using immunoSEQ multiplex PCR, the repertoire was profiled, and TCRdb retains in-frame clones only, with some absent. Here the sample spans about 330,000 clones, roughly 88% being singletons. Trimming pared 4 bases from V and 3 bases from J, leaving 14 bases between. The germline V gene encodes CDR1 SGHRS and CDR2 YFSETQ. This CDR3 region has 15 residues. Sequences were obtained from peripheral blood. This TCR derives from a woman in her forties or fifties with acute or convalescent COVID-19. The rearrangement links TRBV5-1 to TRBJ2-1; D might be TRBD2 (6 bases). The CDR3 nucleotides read TGCGCCAGCAGCCCGCCCGGCGGGATCTACAATGAGCAGTTCTTC. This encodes CASSPPGGIYNEQFF. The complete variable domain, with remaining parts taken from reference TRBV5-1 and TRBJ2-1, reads KAGVTQTPRYLIKTRGQQVTLSCSPISGHRSVSWYQQTPGQGLQFLFEYFSETQRNKGNFPGRFSGRQFSNSRSEMNVSTLELGDSALYLCASSPPGGIYNEQFFGPGTRLTVL.